The rows below give T cell receptor beta chains drawn from one sample of a study of cytotoxic CD8 clonotypes in ibrutinib-treated CLL. Some clones are missing from TCRdb's copy, which holds only in-frame ones; the method was immunoSEQ multiplex PCR. The sample contains approximately 350,000 clones, roughly two thirds of which appear only once. Sequenced material: PBMCs, taken after 36 months of ibrutinib treatment. These TCRs come from a human donor with chronic lymphocytic leukemia. The CDR3 runs from the conserved cysteine through the conserved F or W.

j_gene: TRBJ2-7
v_gene: TRBV7-6
CDR3aa: CASSRPESYEQYF

j_gene: TRBJ1-4
v_gene: TRBV5-1
CDR3aa: CASGDSKNEKLFF

j_gene: TRBJ2-7
v_gene: TRBV28
CDR3aa: CASSLLLGGRYEQYF

j_gene: TRBJ2-6
v_gene: TRBV29-1
CDR3aa: CSVAGDALMGANVLTF

j_gene: TRBJ1-2
v_gene: TRBV14
CDR3aa: CASSQGRGVGYGYTF

j_gene: TRBJ2-7
v_gene: TRBV9
CDR3aa: CASSPREGGAGYEQYF

j_gene: TRBJ2-3
v_gene: TRBV29-1
CDR3aa: CSVAPEGGWRTDTQYF

j_gene: TRBJ2-1
v_gene: TRBV28
CDR3aa: CASSSNSVPFF

j_gene: TRBJ1-1
v_gene: TRBV29-1
CDR3aa: CSVVGPRGEAFF

j_gene: TRBJ1-1
v_gene: TRBV7-8
CDR3aa: CASSFQGRAFPEAFF

j_gene: TRBJ2-3
v_gene: TRBV5-1
CDR3aa: CASSLGGGSLTDTQYF

j_gene: TRBJ2-2
v_gene: TRBV6-4
CDR3aa: CASSGQGDTGELFF

j_gene: TRBJ1-1
v_gene: TRBV6-5
CDR3aa: CASKVGPMNTEAFF

j_gene: TRBJ1-2
v_gene: TRBV7-9
CDR3aa: CASSHDRGGYGYTF

j_gene: TRBJ1-1
v_gene: TRBV27
CDR3aa: CASSLAGNTEAFF

j_gene: TRBJ2-7
v_gene: TRBV28
CDR3aa: CASSPDRVYAYEQYF

j_gene: TRBJ1-2
v_gene: TRBV6-5
CDR3aa: CASSPITGLVSGYTF

j_gene: TRBJ2-7
v_gene: TRBV11-2
CDR3aa: CASSPWSPYEQYF

j_gene: TRBJ2-7
v_gene: TRBV28
CDR3aa: CASRWREATYEQYF

j_gene: TRBJ1-1
v_gene: TRBV19
CDR3aa: CASRSRHFRGTEAFF

j_gene: TRBJ1-6
v_gene: TRBV27
CDR3aa: CASSFAGQGKGSYNSPLHF

j_gene: TRBJ1-2
v_gene: TRBV11-2
CDR3aa: CASSLHGINYGYTF

j_gene: TRBJ2-5
v_gene: TRBV7-8
CDR3aa: CASSFGEWETQYF

j_gene: TRBJ1-5
v_gene: TRBV4-1
CDR3aa: CASSQEWAGNYRFQHF

j_gene: TRBJ1-1
v_gene: TRBV2
CDR3aa: CASSGGLGAFF

j_gene: TRBJ1-1
v_gene: TRBV19
CDR3aa: CASTSIFLGDTEAFF

j_gene: TRBJ2-7
v_gene: TRBV20-1
CDR3aa: CSARVVYEQYF

j_gene: TRBJ2-7
v_gene: TRBV29-1
CDR3aa: CSAAGDQSYEQYF

j_gene: TRBJ1-6
v_gene: TRBV6-6
CDR3aa: CASSYSTGAGNSPLHF

j_gene: TRBJ2-1
v_gene: TRBV29-1
CDR3aa: CSVELAEGLANEQFF

j_gene: TRBJ1-1
v_gene: TRBV7-9
CDR3aa: CASSLTTGAFF

j_gene: TRBJ2-2
v_gene: TRBV5-6
CDR3aa: CASSLDLAVISNTGELFF

j_gene: TRBJ2-2
v_gene: TRBV6-5
CDR3aa: CASSRQKNTGELFF

j_gene: TRBJ1-2
v_gene: TRBV19
CDR3aa: CASSIQFYRGRVYGYTF

j_gene: TRBJ2-7
v_gene: TRBV18
CDR3aa: CASSAPGTYEQYF

j_gene: TRBJ1-1
v_gene: TRBV9
CDR3aa: CASSVAGAGTEAFF

j_gene: TRBJ2-5
v_gene: TRBV11-2
CDR3aa: CASSFQGLAGETQYF

j_gene: TRBJ2-3
v_gene: TRBV28
CDR3aa: CASSPWLSSTDTQYF

j_gene: TRBJ2-7
v_gene: TRBV7-2
CDR3aa: CATAKTSGIYEQYF

j_gene: TRBJ2-3
v_gene: TRBV15
CDR3aa: CATSGVWGYDTDTQYF

j_gene: TRBJ2-3
v_gene: TRBV23-1
CDR3aa: CASSHSRTGGDTQYF